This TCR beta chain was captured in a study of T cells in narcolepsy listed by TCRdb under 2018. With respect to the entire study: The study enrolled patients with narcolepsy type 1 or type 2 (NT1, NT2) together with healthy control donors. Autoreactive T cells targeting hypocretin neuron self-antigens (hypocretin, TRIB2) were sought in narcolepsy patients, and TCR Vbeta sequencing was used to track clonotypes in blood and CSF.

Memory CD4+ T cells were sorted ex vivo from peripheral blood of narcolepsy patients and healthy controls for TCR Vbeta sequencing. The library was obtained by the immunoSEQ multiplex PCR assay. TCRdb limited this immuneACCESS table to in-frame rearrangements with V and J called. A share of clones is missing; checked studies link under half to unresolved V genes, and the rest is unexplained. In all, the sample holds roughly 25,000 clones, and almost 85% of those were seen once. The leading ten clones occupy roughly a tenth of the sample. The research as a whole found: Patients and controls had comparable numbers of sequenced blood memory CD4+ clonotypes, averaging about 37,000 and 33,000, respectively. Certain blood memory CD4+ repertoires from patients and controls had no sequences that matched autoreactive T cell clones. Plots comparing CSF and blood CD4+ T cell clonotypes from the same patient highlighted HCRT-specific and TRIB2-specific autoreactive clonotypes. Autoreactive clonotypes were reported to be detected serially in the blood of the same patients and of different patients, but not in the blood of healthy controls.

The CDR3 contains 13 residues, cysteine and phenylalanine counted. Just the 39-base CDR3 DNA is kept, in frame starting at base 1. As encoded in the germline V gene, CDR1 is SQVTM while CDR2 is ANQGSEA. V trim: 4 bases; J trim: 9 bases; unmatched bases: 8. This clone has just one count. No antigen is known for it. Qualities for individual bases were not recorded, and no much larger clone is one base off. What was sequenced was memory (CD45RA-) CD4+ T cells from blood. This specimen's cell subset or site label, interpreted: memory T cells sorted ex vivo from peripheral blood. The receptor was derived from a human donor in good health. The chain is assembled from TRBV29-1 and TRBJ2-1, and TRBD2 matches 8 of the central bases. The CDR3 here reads CSVVKREIFEQFF. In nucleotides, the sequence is TGCAGCGTTGTTAAGCGGGAGATTTTTGAGCAGTTCTTC.